The next 25 T cell receptor beta chains were all read from a single sample in a study of beta chain features in type 1 diabetes. The sequenced template was cDNA made from the entire isolated RNA. This table comes from immunoSEQ multiplex PCR, and its TCRdb copy is limited to in-frame clones, with some not included. The table records about 350,000 clones, about 19% of them present only once. The sample was naive CD4+ T cells from blood. Receptors originate from a woman in her late teens or twenties in good health.

This clone has a handful of counts. The V and J genes are TRBV11-2 and TRBJ2-3, with 12 bases matching TRBD2. The CDR3 is 14 residues long. The V gene end was trimmed by 6 bases and the J gene end by 7 bases; junction bases not matched to a gene: 5. Germline CDR1 SGHAT, CDR2 FQNNGV. Here the CDR3 reads CASSLAGGQNTQYF. CDR3 coding DNA: TGTGCCAGCAGTCTAGCGGGAGGGCAAAATACGCAGTATTTT.

The rearrangement uses TRBV5-1 and TRBJ1-2, with 11 bases matching TRBD1. J was trimmed by 4 bases and V by 3 bases; bases with no gene match: 8. The CDR3 spans 16 residues. CDR1 and CDR2 (germline): SGHRS, YFSETQ. The CDR3, as DNA: TGCGCCAGCAGCTCCGGACAGGGGGCCCGCAGCTATGGCTACACCTTC. Translated, it gives CASSSGQGARSYGYTF.

This clone showed up just a few times. Sequence at one end of the junction differs from germline and may be a read error. V and J are TRBV11-2 and TRBJ2-7, with 10 bases that match TRBD1. The germline CDR1 and CDR2 sequences are SGHAT and FQNNGV. This CDR3 region has 11 residues. CDR3 in DNA: TGTGCCAGCAGCTTAGGGGGACAGGGGATCTTC. Protein product: CASSLGGQGIF. The variable domain in full, completed from reference TRBV11-2 and TRBJ2-7, reads EAGVAQSPRYKIIEKRQSVAFWCNPISGHATLYWYQQILGQGPKLLIQFQNNGVVDDSQLPKDRFSAERLKGVDSTLKIQPAKLEDSAVYLCASSLGGQGIFGPGTRLTVT.

V and J are TRBV9 and TRBJ2-1, with 7 positions matching TRBD2. Germline-derived CDR1 and CDR2 are SGDLS and YYNGEE. V was clipped by 0 bases and J by 1 base; unmatched bases: 7. CDR3 length: 17 amino acids. The chain's CDR3 is CASSVAKSGISYNEQFF. The CDR3 coding sequence is TGTGCCAGCAGCGTAGCAAAAAGCGGGATTTCCTACAATGAGCAGTTCTTC.

The CDR3 DNA sequence: TGTGCCAGCAGCCAAGATAGAGCGCAAGATACGCAGTATTTT. It is translated as CASSQDRAQDTQYF. The chain has TRBV14 and TRBJ2-3; D gene ambiguous. This CDR3 has 14 residues. V was clipped by 0 bases and J by 5 bases, with 9 bases between them. The germline V gene encodes CDR1 SGHDN and CDR2 FVKESK.

This clone occurred a few times. This CDR3 reads CASSLDSGAYEQYF. In nucleotides, the CDR3 is TGTGCCAGCAGCTTAGACAGTGGAGCCTACGAGCAGTACTTC. The chain links TRBV11-2 to TRBJ2-7; D unresolved. Germline CDR1 SGHAT, CDR2 FQNNGV. CDR3 length equals 14 residues. Trimming shortened V by 0 bases and J by 2 bases, and 8 bases separated the two germline ends.

This clone was recorded a few times. The chain is built from TRBV30 and TRBJ2-5, with TRBD2 identical over 8 bases. Germline CDR1 is GTSNPN and CDR2 is SVGIG (reference sequence). The CDR3 is 13 amino acids. V lost 4 bases and J lost 2; bases outside the gene matches: 3. The chain's CDR3 is CAWKASGQETQYF. The DNA for the CDR3 is TGTGCCTGGAAGGCTAGCGGGCAAGAGACCCAGTACTTC.

This clone showed up just a few times. The chain is built from TRBV6-5 and TRBJ2-7; TRBD1 matches at 10 bases. CDR1 is MNHEY, CDR2 SVGAGI, per germline. V was clipped by 6 bases and J by 3 bases; unmatched bases: 8. This CDR3 contains 15 residues. In DNA, the CDR3 is TGTGCCAGCAGACAAACCGGGACAGGGGTCTACGAGCAGTACTTC. Encoded protein: CASRQTGTGVYEQYF.

This clone occurred once. The chain joins TRBV2 to TRBJ1-5; TRBD1 aligns across 8 bases. The CDR3 extends over 14 amino acids. The germline V gene has CDR1 SNHLY and CDR2 FYNNEI. V dropped 9 bases and J dropped 4; count of bases not matched to a gene: 8. The CDR3 region has the DNA TGTGCCAGTGGGGACAGGACGGGAAATCAGCCCCAGCATTTT. Translating it yields CASGDRTGNQPQHF.

This clone was found a few times. The chain joins TRBV6-5 to TRBJ1-1; D remains unclear. Germline CDR1 and CDR2: MNHEY and SVGAGI. With 6 bases removed from V and 4 bases from J, the gap between germline ends came to 12 bases. CDR3 length equals 13 residues. The CDR3 loop reads CASSSSGFTEAFF. The CDR3, as DNA: TGTGCCAGCAGCTCCTCGGGGTTCACTGAAGCTTTCTTT.

The V call is TRBV7-8, the J call TRBJ1-2; D gene ambiguous. CDR3 size: 11 residues. Per germline, CDR1 SGHVS and CDR2 FQNEAQ. Trimming shortened V by 4 bases and J by 7 bases, and 7 bases separated the two germline ends. The CDR3 coding sequence is TGTGCCAGCAGCTCGGAGGGTGGCTACACCTTC. Amino acid sequence: CASSSEGGYTF.

The V and J genes are TRBV18 and TRBJ2-7; no firm D call. V lost 2 bases and J lost 0, with 8 bases in between. Germline V gives CDR1 KGHSH, CDR2 LQKENI. CDR3 length: 14 amino acids. Here the CDR3 reads CASSPFGVSYEQYF. CDR3 bases: TGTGCCAGCTCACCATTTGGAGTCTCCTACGAGCAGTACTTC.

The CDR3 region has the DNA TGTGCCAGCAGCCCCCATCACACCGGGGAGCTGTTTTTT. This translates into CASSPHHTGELFF. The chain employs TRBV9 and TRBJ2-2; no clear D. This CDR3 comprises 13 residues. V lost 4 bases and J 3 bases, leaving 7 bases between the germline ends. Germline CDR1 and CDR2: SGDLS and YYNGEE.

The chain couples TRBV4-3 to TRBJ2-5; 8 bases match TRBD2. CDR1 LGHNA and CDR2 YSLEER come from the germline V gene. The trim removed 4 bases at V and 1 base at J, leaving 8 bases unmatched. The CDR3 has 16 amino acids. CDR3 bases: TGCGCCAGCAGCCCGAATGGCGGGGGGCTCCAAGAGACCCAGTACTTC. This sequence encodes CASSPNGGGLQETQYF.

This clone was seen a handful of times. The chain links TRBV29-1 to TRBJ2-3, with D perhaps matching TRBD1 (6 bases). Germline V lookup: CDR1 SQVTM, CDR2 ANQGSEA. CDR3 length: 14 amino acids. The V end lost 3 bases, the J end lost 0 bases, and 10 bases lay between the germline ends. The CDR3 sequence: CSVDTGRSTDTQYF. The DNA of the CDR3 is TGCAGCGTTGATACAGGGCGCAGCACAGATACGCAGTATTTT.

In this sample, this clone turned up a few times. V gene TRBV7-2 combines with J gene TRBJ2-5, with 9 bases lining up with TRBD2. Germline CDR1 reads SGHTA; CDR2 reads FQGNSA. The CDR3 is 16 residues long. J gave up 5 bases and V 5 bases, and 12 bases lay outside the gene matches. CDR3 sequence: CASSPPGTSRGETQYF. CDR3 bases: TGTGCCAGCAGCCCACCGGGGACTAGCCGTGGTGAGACCCAGTACTTC. Supplemented by reference TRBV7-2 and TRBJ2-5, the full variable domain reads GAGVSQSPSNKVTEKGKDVELRCDPISGHTALYWYRQSLGQGLEFLIYFQGNSAPDKSGLPSDRFSAERTGGSVSTLTIQRTQQEDSAVYLCASSPPGTSRGETQYFGPGTRLLVL.

The J gene is TRBJ2-4, the V gene TRBV4-1; 8 bases are a match to TRBD1. Germline assignment: CDR1 MGHRA and CDR2 YSYEKL. After removal of 5 bases from V and 1 base from J, the junction contained 13 bases not matched to a gene. This CDR3 has 18 residues. The CDR3 nucleotides read TGCGCCAGCAGCGAACGAGAATACAGGGGGGCGGCCAAAAACATTCAGTACTTC. This codes for CASSEREYRGAAKNIQYF.

This clone was recorded a few times. This chain joins TRBV29-1 and TRBJ2-3; TRBD2 matches 11 bases. Germline assignment: CDR1 SQVTM and CDR2 ANQGSEA. This CDR3 has 15 amino acids. Trimming took 6 bases from V and 6 from J; bases not matched to a gene: 11. CDR3 DNA sequence: TGCAGCGTCTATGAATATAGCGGGGGGGCGGATACGCAGTATTTT. It specifies CSVYEYSGGADTQYF.

This clone appeared a few times. The V and J genes are TRBV15 and TRBJ2-7; D call uncertain. The V end was cut by 3 bases, the J end by 1 base, with 10 bases between. Per germline, CDR1 LNHNV and CDR2 YYDKDF (reference sequence). The length of the CDR3 is 14 residues. DNA for the CDR3: TGTGCCACCAGCAGGCCAGACACTTCCTACGAGCAGTACTTC. It translates to CATSRPDTSYEQYF.

J is TRBJ1-2 and V is TRBV27; TRBD1 matches 8 bases. The CDR3 has 15 amino acids. From germline, CDR1 is MNHEY and CDR2 SMNVEV (reference sequence). V shed 3 bases, J shed 7 bases, and the junction held 10 bases outside the gene matches. The CDR3 loop reads CASSLGGTGKGGYTF. The CDR3 nucleotides read TGTGCCAGCAGTTTGGGAGGGACAGGAAAAGGTGGCTACACCTTC.

The chain's CDR3 is CASSLGGDVFSVGANVLTF. The CDR3 DNA sequence: TGTGCCAGCAGCCTAGGGGGGGACGTGTTCTCTGTAGGGGCCAACGTCCTGACTTTC. This sequence joins TRBV7-9 and TRBJ2-6; a weak D match, TRBD2 (7 bases). Germline V lookup: CDR1 SEHNR, CDR2 FQNEAQ (reference sequence). CDR3 length equals 19 residues. The V and J ends lost 5 bases and 4 bases respectively, with 24 bases between them.

The rearrangement links TRBV9 to TRBJ2-5; 15 bases line up with TRBD2. The junction had 6 bases not matched to a gene; V was cut back by 7 bases and J by 5 bases. Per the germline V gene, CDR1 is SGDLS and CDR2 is YYNGEE. CDR3 length: 15 residues. The CDR3 DNA is TGTGCCAGCGGGACTAGCGGGAGGCGTGGGGAGACCCAGTACTTC. Its protein product is CASGTSGRRGETQYF.

This clone was observed a handful of times. The V and J genes are TRBV15 and TRBJ2-7; TRBD2 agrees at 8 bases. CDR1 is LNHNV, CDR2 YYDKDF, per germline (reference sequence). The CDR3 is 14 residues long. V was pared by 0 bases and J by 12 bases, with 10 bases of the junction left unmatched. CDR3 DNA: TGTGCCACCAGCAGAGATAGGGGACTAGAGACGGCGTACTTC. It yields the protein CATSRDRGLETAYF.

This clone was recorded a few times. The V and J genes are TRBV4-2 and TRBJ2-7; D may be TRBD2 (6 bases). In germline, CDR1 is LGHNA, CDR2 YNFKEQ. Trimming left V 1 base short and J 3 bases short, with 13 bases between. The CDR3 runs 15 residues. CDR3 nucleotide sequence: TGTGCCAGCAGCCAAGCTTGGGACGGGGGCTACGAGCAGTACTTC. This encodes CASSQAWDGGYEQYF.

This clone was observed a handful of times. The rearrangement links TRBV30 to TRBJ1-4; no clear D. V was clipped by 4 bases and J by 1 base, with 10 bases between them. Germline CDR1 GTSNPN, CDR2 SVGIG (reference sequence). The CDR3 has 14 amino acids. CDR3 in amino acids: CAWTRSRTNEKLFF. CDR3 nucleotides: TGTGCCTGGACACGGTCGAGAACTAATGAAAAACTGTTTTTT.